Listed here are 7 T cell receptor beta chains from one sample, sequenced in a study of cytomegalovirus exposure and HLA in healthy donors. The PCR ran on 60 Vbeta and 13 Jbeta primers. TCRdb keeps only in-frame clones here, not all; method: immunoSEQ multiplex PCR. The sample contains 150,000 to 200,000 clones, around 83% of which appear only once. Sequencing input: PBMCs. The receptor source for this set is a woman aged 18-29 years in good health and CMV-seronegative.

The gene calls are TRBV27 and TRBJ2-5; D is perhaps TRBD1 (5 bases). V lost 8 bases and J lost 5, with 15 bases in between. This CDR3 has 13 residues. Germline V gene lookup returns CDR1 MNHEY and CDR2 SMNVEV (reference sequence). Here the CDR3 DNA reads TGTGCCAGCGGCCCAGGGTGGGCGGAGACCCAGTACTTC. It encodes CASGPGWAETQYF.

About this clone: The same CDR3 is also encoded by other DNA sequences in this sample. The chain couples TRBV6-5 to TRBJ1-3, with 7 bases that match TRBD1. CDR1 and CDR2 (germline): MNHEY, SVGAGI. V trimming: 0 bases; J trimming: 2 bases; junction bases outside the gene matches: 4. The CDR3 contains 16 residues. Written as DNA, the CDR3 is TGTGCCAGCAGTTACTCGAACAGGGGACCTGGAAACACCATATATTTT. Amino acids: CASSYSNRGPGNTIYF.

The CDR3 nucleotides read TGTGCCAGCAGTTTTTCAGGGGGCTACTATGGCTACACCTTC. Translation gives CASSFSGGYYGYTF. This chain links TRBV28 with TRBJ1-2, with TRBD1 matching 8 bases. There are 14 residues in the CDR3. From germline, CDR1 is MDHEN and CDR2 SYDVKM. With 3 bases clipped from V and 3 bases from J, the junction kept 3 bases outside the gene matches.

The CDR3: CASSEGWRSGYEQYF. Here the CDR3 DNA reads TGTGCCAGCAGTGAAGGGTGGAGGTCCGGCTACGAGCAGTACTTC. The chain links TRBV6-1 to TRBJ2-7; possibly TRBD2 for D (5 bases). Between the trimmed V and J ends, which lost 1 base and 3 bases, there was a span of 13 bases. The CDR3 extends over 15 amino acids. Germline V gene data show CDR1 as MNHNS and CDR2 as SASEGT.

The gene calls are TRBV28 and TRBJ2-3, with 7 bases aligning to TRBD1. The germline CDR1 and CDR2 sequences are MDHEN and SYDVKM. The CDR3 spans 15 residues. V shed 4 bases, J shed 4 bases, and the junction held 8 bases outside the gene matches. The CDR3 protein is CASSSGQFLADTQYF. CDR3 nucleotides: TGTGCCAGCAGTTCGGGACAGTTTCTCGCAGATACGCAGTATTTT.

V usage is TRBV2 and J usage is TRBJ1-1; 10 bases agree with TRBD1. V was clipped by 4 bases and J by 3 bases; unmatched bases: 2. This CDR3 contains 14 residues. CDR1 and CDR2 from the germline V gene are SNHLY and FYNNEI. The CDR3 protein is CASSGQGADTEAFF. CDR3 in DNA: TGTGCCAGCAGTGGACAGGGGGCTGACACTGAAGCTTTCTTT.

The chain joins TRBV5-1 to TRBJ1-2, with D possibly being TRBD1 (6 bases). The germline V gene has CDR1 SGHRS and CDR2 YFSETQ. V gave up 3 bases and J gave up 6 bases, with 9 bases separating them. The CDR3 sequence is 12 residues long. CDR3 amino acids: CASSSSGDGYTF. The CDR3 DNA reads as TGCGCCAGCAGCTCCTCAGGGGATGGCTACACCTTC.